What follows are 7 T cell receptor beta chains derived from one specimen sequenced in a study of T cell responses to AZD1222 COVID-19 vaccine. Assay: immunoSEQ multiplex PCR; the TCRdb copy retains only in-frame clones and omits some. The sample holds 120,000 to 150,000 clones; approximately 94% are singletons and the top ten take under 2%. Material: peripheral blood, obtained on day 0 of AZD1222 vaccination. The source of these receptors is an adult in good health.

The chain combines TRBV7-3 with TRBJ2-5; TRBD2 matches at 10 bases. Germline V gives CDR1 SGHTA, CDR2 FQGTGA. The CDR3 spans 18 residues. After removal of 4 bases from V and 1 base from J, the junction contained 12 bases not matched to a gene. The CDR3 protein is CASSSIGASGGPQETQYF. The CDR3 DNA is TGTGCCAGCAGCTCTATAGGGGCTAGCGGGGGACCCCAAGAGACCCAGTACTTC.

The chain joins TRBV6-5 to TRBJ1-6; the D is unclear. Germline loops: CDR1 MNHEY, CDR2 SVGAGI. V shed 0 bases and J shed 5 bases, with 8 bases lying between them. This CDR3 has 15 residues. CDR3 protein: CASSYSVKNNSPLHF. In DNA, the CDR3 is TGTGCCAGCAGTTACTCGGTAAAAAATAATTCACCCCTCCACTTT.

V gene TRBV29-1 combines with J gene TRBJ1-2, with 8 bases identical to TRBD1. Germline values: CDR1 SQVTM, CDR2 ANQGSEA. The CDR3 runs to 15 residues. After removal of 4 bases from V and 5 bases from J, the junction contained 12 bases not matched to a gene. CDR3 sequence reads: CSVGFRQGAGYGYTF. The CDR3 DNA is TGCAGCGTTGGGTTTCGGCAGGGGGCAGGGTATGGCTACACCTTC.

The chain has TRBV27 and TRBJ1-5; D call uncertain. The V gene lost 2 bases and the J gene lost 5 bases, with 7 bases spanning the gap. This CDR3 comprises 13 residues. CDR1 MNHEY and CDR2 SMNVEV come from the germline V gene (reference sequence). The CDR3 protein is CASSLQSHQPQHF. Written as DNA, the CDR3 is TGTGCCAGCAGTTTACAGAGCCATCAGCCCCAGCATTTT.

The rearrangement links TRBV10-3 to TRBJ1-5, with a tentative D call TRBD1 (6 bases). CDR1 and CDR2 (germline): ENHRY, SYGVKD. V gave up 6 bases and J gave up 5 bases, with 8 bases separating them. This CDR3 comprises 12 residues. The CDR3 loop reads CAIRDSDQPQHF. As DNA, the CDR3 is TGTGCCATCAGGGACAGCGATCAGCCCCAGCATTTT.

J is TRBJ1-6 and V is TRBV6-4; the D gene is possibly TRBD1 (5 bases). Trimming took off 3 bases at V and 7 bases at J, with 10 bases between the two ends. Germline CDR1 and CDR2: MRHNA and SNTAGT. This CDR3 has 14 residues. This chain's CDR3 is CASSEQGWNSPLHF. In DNA, the CDR3 is TGTGCCAGCAGTGAGCAGGGCTGGAATTCACCCCTCCACTTT.

The V gene is TRBV2, the J gene TRBJ2-3; tentatively, D is TRBD1 (5 bases). With 6 bases removed from V and 0 bases from J, the gap between germline ends came to 10 bases. Germline loops: CDR1 SNHLY, CDR2 FYNNEI. The CDR3 length is 14 residues. The CDR3 is CASRAQVSTDTQYF. The CDR3 region has the DNA TGTGCCAGCAGAGCACAGGTTAGCACAGATACGCAGTATTTT.